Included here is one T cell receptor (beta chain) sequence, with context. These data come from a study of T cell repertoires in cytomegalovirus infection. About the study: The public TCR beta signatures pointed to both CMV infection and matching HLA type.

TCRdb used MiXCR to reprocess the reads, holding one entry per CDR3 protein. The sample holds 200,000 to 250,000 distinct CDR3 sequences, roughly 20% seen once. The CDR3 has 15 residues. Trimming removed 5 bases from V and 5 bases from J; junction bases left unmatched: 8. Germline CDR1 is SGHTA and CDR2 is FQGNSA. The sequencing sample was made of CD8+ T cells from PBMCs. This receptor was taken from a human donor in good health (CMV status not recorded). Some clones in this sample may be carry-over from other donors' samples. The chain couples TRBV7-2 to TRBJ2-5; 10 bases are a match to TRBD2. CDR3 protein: CASSRGLAHGETQYF. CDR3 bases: TGTGCCAGCAGCCGGGGACTAGCGCACGGCGAGACCCAGTACTTC.